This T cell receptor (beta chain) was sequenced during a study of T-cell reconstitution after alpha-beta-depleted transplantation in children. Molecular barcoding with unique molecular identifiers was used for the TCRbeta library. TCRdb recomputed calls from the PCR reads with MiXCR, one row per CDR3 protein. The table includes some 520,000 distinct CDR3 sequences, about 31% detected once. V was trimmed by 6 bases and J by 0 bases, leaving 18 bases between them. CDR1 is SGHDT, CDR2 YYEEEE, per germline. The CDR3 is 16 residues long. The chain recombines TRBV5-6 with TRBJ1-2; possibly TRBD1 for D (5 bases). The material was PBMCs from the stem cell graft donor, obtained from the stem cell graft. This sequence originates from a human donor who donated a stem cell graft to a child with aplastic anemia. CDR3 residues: CASTTIRQLANYGYTF. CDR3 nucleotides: TGTGCCAGCACAACGATTCGACAGCTAGCTAACTATGGCTACACCTTC.